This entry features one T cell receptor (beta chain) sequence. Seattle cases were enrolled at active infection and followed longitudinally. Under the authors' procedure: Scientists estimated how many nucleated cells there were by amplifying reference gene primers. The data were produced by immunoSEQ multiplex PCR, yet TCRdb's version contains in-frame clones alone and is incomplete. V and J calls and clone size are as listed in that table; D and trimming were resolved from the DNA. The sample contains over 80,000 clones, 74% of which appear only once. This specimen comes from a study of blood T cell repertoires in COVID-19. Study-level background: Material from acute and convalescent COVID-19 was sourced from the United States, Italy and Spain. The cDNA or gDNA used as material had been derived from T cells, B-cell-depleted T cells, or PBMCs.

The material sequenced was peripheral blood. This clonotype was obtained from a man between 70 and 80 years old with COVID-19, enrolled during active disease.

The CDR3 region has the DNA TGCGCCAGCAGCCCCCGGGGTTTTCAGCCCCAGCATTTT. Its protein is CASSPRGFQPQHF. The V gene is TRBV5-1, the J gene TRBJ1-5; D is ambiguous. The CDR3 spans 13 residues. Germline-derived CDR1 and CDR2 are SGHRS and YFSETQ. With 4 bases removed from V and 6 bases from J, the gap between germline ends came to 11 bases.